Listed here are 15 T cell receptor beta chains from one sample, sequenced in a study of T cells in Graves' hyperthyroidism and ophthalmopathy. Researchers took RNA transcripts and amplified the TCR beta CDR3 regions from them. Researchers ran a first-round RT-PCR on the TCR CDR3 using the HTBI primer set. Each CDR3 protein gets one entry after TCRdb re-called the multiplex PCR reads with MiXCR. Among roughly 250,000 distinct CDR3 sequences, 13% to 15% were seen once, and the ten largest hold more than 10%. The source material was blood. These receptors originate from a woman aged 35 to 49 with Graves' hyperthyroidism that later progressed to Graves' ophthalmopathy.

This clonotype was detected a few times. V usage is TRBV7-9 and J usage is TRBJ2-1, with D maybe TRBD2 (6 bases). The length of the CDR3 is 18 residues. In germline, CDR1 is SEHNR, CDR2 FQNEAQ (reference sequence). Trimming cost V 5 bases and J 4 bases, with 24 bases left between them. The DNA for the CDR3 is TGTGCCAGCAGCCCCAAATCTTTGCTAGCGTGGGTTTACAATGAGCAGTTCTTC. As protein: CASSPKSLLAWVYNEQFF.

This clonotype has ten or more counts. The chain links TRBV29-1 to TRBJ2-1; no reliable D call. The germline V and J ends were trimmed by 4 bases and 10 bases, with 11 bases remaining between them. Germline-derived CDR1 and CDR2 are SQVTM and ANQGSEA. This CDR3 is built from 11 residues. The CDR3 bases are TGCAGCGTTGGAAGCGTGGGGGAGCAGTTCTTC. This encodes CSVGSVGEQFF.

This clonotype was counted many times. The chain carries TRBV5-1 and TRBJ2-2; D might be TRBD2 (6 bases). V was pared by 5 bases and J by 4 bases, with 9 bases between. The CDR3 spans 13 residues. The germline CDR1 and CDR2 sequences are SGHRS and YFSETQ. As DNA, the CDR3 is TGCGCCAGCAGACGGGAGCTCACCGGGGAGCTGTTTTTT. Translating gives CASRRELTGELFF.

Notes on this clonotype: A much larger clone lies one base from this, so it may be a read error. The chain has TRBV10-2 and TRBJ1-1, with D tentatively TRBD1 (5 bases). CDR1 WSHSY and CDR2 SAAADI come from the germline V gene. This CDR3 has 14 amino acids. CDR3 protein: CASSVREWGTKAFF. Here the CDR3 DNA reads TGCGCCAGCAGTGTACGGGAATGGGGCACTAAAGCTTTCTTT.

Ten or more counts support this clonotype. The V and J genes are TRBV4-1 and TRBJ2-1; the match to TRBD1 covers 12 bases. The CDR3 contains 20 residues. The trim removed 3 bases at V and 7 bases at J, leaving 19 bases unmatched. The V gene's germline CDR1 is MGHRA and CDR2 YSYEKL. The CDR3 reads CASSHFVGQGAREQKNEQFF. DNA of the CDR3: TGCGCCAGCAGCCACTTCGTGGGACAGGGGGCGAGAGAACAAAAGAATGAGCAGTTCTTC.

On this clonotype itself: A much larger clone lies a single base off, so this may be a read error. This chain connects TRBV28 to TRBJ2-7, with TRBD1 matching over 10 bases. This CDR3 is 16 amino acids long. Germline CDR1 MDHEN, CDR2 SYDVKM. Trimming at V came to 5 bases and at J to 2 bases, leaving 9 bases not matched to a gene. The CDR3 here is CASSLRGTGATYEQYF. CDR3 nucleotide sequence: TGTGCCAGCAGTCTCAGAGGGACAGGGGCGACCTACGAGCAGTACTTC.

There are many counts of this clonotype. V is TRBV4-1 and J is TRBJ1-1; tentative D call: TRBD1 (6 bases). The CDR3 totals 14 residues. Germline V gene data show CDR1 as MGHRA and CDR2 as YSYEKL. V was pared by 5 bases and J by 3 bases, with 13 bases between. CDR3 in DNA: TGCGCCAGCAGCTACCGAGGGGGGGACACTGAAGCTTTCTTT. It is translated as CASSYRGGDTEAFF.

This clonotype was seen more than once but under ten times. The J gene is TRBJ1-5, the V gene TRBV19; D is unclear. The germline V and J ends were trimmed by 4 bases and 3 bases, with 7 bases remaining between them. The CDR3 totals 13 residues. Germline loops: CDR1 LNHDA, CDR2 SQIVND (reference sequence). CDR3 DNA sequence: TGTGCCAGTAGTAGCACTCCCAATCAGCCCCAGCATTTT. Protein: CASSSTPNQPQHF.

The rearrangement joins TRBV27 to TRBJ1-2; the D is unclear. The germline V gene encodes CDR1 MNHEY and CDR2 SMNVEV (reference sequence). The CDR3 is made up of 14 amino acids. The V end was cut by 4 bases, the J end by 4 bases, with 13 bases between. CDR3 residues: CASSSGRLPYGYTF. CDR3 nucleotide sequence: TGTGCCAGCAGTTCAGGCCGACTCCCCTATGGCTACACCTTC.

This clonotype was counted at least ten times. The rearrangement joins TRBV28 to TRBJ2-7; 7 bases line up with TRBD1. Germline assignment: CDR1 MDHEN and CDR2 SYDVKM. Unmatched junction bases numbered 3, after V lost 2 bases and J lost 2 bases. The CDR3 is 14 residues long. Here the CDR3 DNA reads TGTGCCAGCAGTTTAGGGACAGTGGCCTACGAGCAGTACTTC. This gives the protein CASSLGTVAYEQYF.

This clonotype was picked up many times. The gene calls are TRBV10-3 and TRBJ2-5; the match to TRBD1 covers 9 bases. The CDR3 is 16 amino acids. J gave up 4 bases and V 0 bases, and 6 bases lay outside the gene matches. Per the germline V gene, CDR1 is ENHRY and CDR2 is SYGVKD. Here the CDR3 reads CAISESVGTGRETQYF. In DNA form, the CDR3 reads TGTGCCATCAGTGAGTCTGTCGGGACAGGGCGAGAGACCCAGTACTTC.

This clonotype turned up a few times. V usage is TRBV7-9 and J usage is TRBJ2-3, with 9 bases identical to TRBD1. The CDR3 runs 15 residues. Per the germline V gene, CDR1 is SEHNR and CDR2 is FQNEAQ (reference sequence). J gave up 4 bases and V 1 base, and 3 bases lay outside the gene matches. The CDR3 DNA reads as TGTGCCAGCAGCTTAGGGGACAGGGTCTCAGATACGCAGTATTTT. This sequence encodes CASSLGDRVSDTQYF.

In this sample, this clonotype turned up many times. The chain has TRBV3-1 and TRBJ1-1; the D is unclear. V shed 1 base and J shed 0 bases, with 12 bases lying between them. Germline lookup yields CDR1 LGHDT and CDR2 YNNKEL (reference sequence). This CDR3 is 16 amino acids long. CDR3 bases: TGTGCCAGCAGCCAAGGAGGTCTGACCGTGAACACTGAAGCTTTCTTT. Encoded protein: CASSQGGLTVNTEAFF.

On this clonotype: A much larger clonotype is one base distant, so this may be a read error. This chain joins TRBV10-3 and TRBJ2-7; TRBD2 is a possible D gene (5 bases). With 11 bases removed from V and 3 bases from J, the gap between germline ends came to 11 bases. This CDR3 spans 11 amino acids. Germline CDR1 is ENHRY and CDR2 is SYGVKD. The CDR3 DNA sequence: TGTGCCTCACCTCGGGACTACGAGCAGTACTTC. Protein sequence: CASPRDYEQYF.

This chain joins TRBV30 and TRBJ1-1; D not certain. Germline lookup yields CDR1 GTSNPN and CDR2 SVGIG (reference sequence). The CDR3 is 15 residues long. Trimming cost V 4 bases and J 1 base, with 16 bases left between them. The CDR3, as DNA: TGTGCCTGGATGGTGCCGGGTTGGAAGAACACTGAAGCTTTCTTT. Translating it yields CAWMVPGWKNTEAFF.